Here is one T cell receptor (beta chain) with its context. At the DNA level, this CDR3 is encoded by other sequences in the same sample as well. This record comes from a study of cytomegalovirus exposure and HLA in healthy donors. With 5 bases removed from V and 0 bases from J, the gap between germline ends came to 10 bases. The CDR3 totals 14 residues. Germline V CDR1 and CDR2: MNHEY, SVGAGI. With 60 Vbeta and 13 Jbeta primers, the PCR was carried out. Profiling relied on immunoSEQ multiplex PCR, and the TCRdb table lists in-frame clones only, not all of them. This sample has 150,000 to 170,000 clones, with roughly 80% found just once.

The rearrangement uses TRBV6-5 and TRBJ1-2; no clear D. This TCR derives from a man aged 18 to 29 in good health and CMV-seronegative. Specimen: PBMCs. The CDR3 sequence is CASSPTGTNYGYTF. Here the CDR3 DNA reads TGTGCCAGCAGTCCCACGGGGACTAACTATGGCTACACCTTC.